This entry features one T cell receptor beta chain sequence. Its target is unknown. TCRdb re-derived calls from the reads in MiXCR, one entry per CDR3 protein. The sample has about 89,000 distinct CDR3 sequences, approximately 32% seen once. The sample belongs to a study of T cell repertoires in cytomegalovirus infection. Study context: Recently identified HLA-C-restricted CMV epitopes and well-studied HLA-B-restricted CMV epitopes were used by the study. Indications of both CMV infection and matching HLA type were provided by public TCR beta signatures. Study-level results: HLA-C-restricted CMV-specific TCR beta clonotypes were dominant in the ex vivo response.

Sequencing was performed on CD8+ T cells from cultured PBMCs, taken from culture after CMV antigen stimulation. The sequence was collected from a human donor in good health (CMV status not recorded). Some clones in this sample may be carry-over from other donors' samples.

CDR3 residues: CSARETGNTDTQYF. The CDR3 DNA reads as TGCAGTGCTAGAGAGACGGGCAACACAGATACGCAGTATTTT. The chain employs TRBV20-1 and TRBJ2-3, with no clear D. The V gene lost 0 bases and the J gene lost 2 bases, with 9 bases spanning the gap. The CDR3 totals 14 residues. From germline, CDR1 is DFQATT and CDR2 SNEGSKA (reference sequence).